The source of this T cell receptor (beta chain) is a study of blood T cells in healthy people across ages. Per-sample yields of isolated PBMCs were at least 6.5 million. On this clonotype: Its antigen is still unknown.

Findings and caveats of the study: No conclusive comparison of naive versus antigen-experienced cells was possible with unsorted PBMCs. Both higher diversity and more naive CD4+ cells marked long-lived donors when set against aged donors.

V lost 6 bases and J lost 3; bases outside the gene matches: 7. The CDR3 sequence is 16 residues long. Primers used in a second PCR of about 6 to 11 cycles were a sample-barcoded 5' primer and a J-beta primer mix. All samples gave at least 2.5 million CDR3-containing paired-end reads. TCRdb recomputed calls from the 5' RACE reads with MiXCR, one row per CDR3 protein. The data show some 790,000 distinct CDR3 sequences, more than 25% seen once. The sequencing input was blood. The sequence was obtained from a woman at least 80 years old in good health. The chain carries TRBV12-3 or TRBV12-4 and TRBJ2-3, with 12 bases lining up with TRBD2. The CDR3 here is CASSSSGRARTDTQYF. The CDR3, as DNA: TGTGCCAGCAGCTCTAGCGGGAGGGCCCGGACAGATACGCAGTATTTT.